The present T cell receptor beta chain was sequenced within a study of post-analysis software for immune sequencing data. Regarding the study as a whole: Those samples that were prepared in the same batch co-clustered strongly by F measure. The five TRBV segments detected at higher frequency in patients than in controls included TRBV5-6, TRBV5-1 and TRBV20-1.

The TCR beta cDNA libraries contained unique molecular identifiers. Once about 0.85 to 11 million T cells were used, roughly 490,000 cDNA molecules resulted. A single record per CDR3 protein comes from TCRdb applying MiXCR to the PCR reads. Of 740,000 or so distinct CDR3 sequences in the sample, about 57% were seen once. Notes on this clonotype: Its antigen remains unidentified.

CDR1 SEHNR and CDR2 FQNEAQ come from the germline V gene (reference sequence). Trimming removed 6 bases from V and 15 bases from J; junction bases left unmatched: 10. The CDR3 spans 12 residues. The TCR originated in a girl between 10 and 17 years old with multiple sclerosis. Sequencing input: blood. J is TRBJ2-1 and V is TRBV7-9, with 8 nucleotides matching TRBD2. In DNA form, the CDR3 reads TGTGCCAGCAGTCGGACGACTAGCGAGGCGTTCTTC. Amino acid sequence: CASSRTTSEAFF.